These 4 T cell receptor beta chains share one sample of origin, sequenced in a study of blood T cell repertoires in COVID-19. Some clones are missing from TCRdb's copy, which holds only in-frame ones; the method was immunoSEQ multiplex PCR. In the table there are tens of thousands of clones, 88% of which are singletons. Sequenced material: peripheral blood. These receptors were collected from a human donor in a cohort sampled during active COVID-19.

V usage is TRBV5-1 and J usage is TRBJ2-1; possibly TRBD2 for D (6 bases). The CDR3 runs to 13 residues. V was clipped by 4 bases and J by 5 bases, with 10 bases between them. Germline lookup yields CDR1 SGHRS and CDR2 YFSETQ. The CDR3 sequence is CASSKGLNNEQFF. CDR3 in DNA: TGCGCCAGCAGCAAGGGACTTAACAATGAGCAGTTCTTC.

V and J are TRBV15 and TRBJ2-4; 10 bases agree with TRBD2. This CDR3 is built from 16 residues. Trimming cost V 5 bases and J 4 bases; bases outside gene matches: 8. Germline assignment: CDR1 LNHNV and CDR2 YYDKDF (reference sequence). This CDR3 reads CATSRRTSGQKNIQYF. The CDR3 DNA reads as TGTGCCACCAGCCGCCGGACTAGCGGACAAAAAAACATTCAGTACTTC. Based on the CDR3 plus reference TRBV15 and TRBJ2-4, the full variable domain is DAMVIQNPRYQVTQFGKPVTLSCSQTLNHNVMYWYQQKSSQAPKLLFHYYDKDFNNEADTPDNFQSRRPNTSFCFLDIRSPGLGDTAMYLCATSRRTSGQKNIQYFGAGTRLSVL.

The V and J genes are TRBV18 and TRBJ2-7; tentatively, D is TRBD2 (6 bases). V was shortened by 4 bases and J by 1 base, with 20 bases between the two germline ends. There are 17 residues in the CDR3. Germline CDR1 is KGHSH and CDR2 is LQKENI. For the CDR3, the DNA is TGTGCCAGCTCACAAGGAGCTGGACTATCAAGTTCCTACGAGCAGTACTTC. This codes for CASSQGAGLSSSYEQYF.

The V call is TRBV2, the J call TRBJ2-7, with D possibly TRBD1 on 5 matching bases. V lost 8 bases and J 3 bases, leaving 11 bases between the germline ends. This CDR3 contains 12 residues. Germline V gene data show CDR1 as SNHLY and CDR2 as FYNNEI. This CDR3 is CASGDRLYEQYF. CDR3 bases: TGTGCCAGCGGCGACAGACTCTACGAGCAGTACTTC.